This entry lists 17 T cell receptor beta chains sequenced from one sample in a study of T cells in Graves' hyperthyroidism and ophthalmopathy. From RNA transcripts, TCR beta CDR3 regions were amplified. TCR CDR3 underwent first-round RT-PCR with the HTBI primer set. From the multiplex PCR reads, TCRdb called clonotypes with MiXCR, one entry per CDR3 protein. The data hold more than 650,000 distinct CDR3 sequences, with less than 15% observed a single time. The specimen was blood. Receptor source: a young woman with Graves' hyperthyroidism.

This chain connects TRBV7-9 to TRBJ2-1; 7 bases match TRBD2. Per germline, CDR1 SEHNR and CDR2 FQNEAQ (reference sequence). CDR3 length: 15 amino acids. V trimming: 7 bases; J trimming: 9 bases; junction bases outside the gene matches: 15. The CDR3 loop reads CASIGGGSLLGEQFF. The CDR3 DNA sequence: TGTGCCAGCATTGGAGGCGGGAGCTTGTTGGGTGAGCAGTTCTTC.

The chain employs TRBV20-1 and TRBJ2-4; a possible D gene is TRBD2 (5 bases). Germline V gene sequence: CDR1 DFQATT, CDR2 SNEGSKA (reference sequence). V was trimmed by 3 bases and J by 9 bases, leaving 12 bases between them. This CDR3 is 12 amino acids long. The CDR3 reads CSASPLAPIQYF. The CDR3, as DNA: TGCAGTGCTAGCCCCCTAGCTCCCATTCAGTACTTC.

This clonotype has ten or more counts. The genes are TRBV3-1 and TRBJ2-1; D is uncertain. The germline V gene has CDR1 LGHDT and CDR2 YNNKEL (reference sequence). V gave up 3 bases and J gave up 4 bases, with 7 bases separating them. CDR3 length equals 13 residues. Written as DNA, the CDR3 is TGTGCCAGCAGCCACCCGGGTTACAATGAGCAGTTCTTC. Translated: CASSHPGYNEQFF.

This clonotype was seen ten or more times. The genes are TRBV7-2 and TRBJ2-3; TRBD2 agrees at 7 bases. Germline V CDR1 and CDR2: SGHTA, FQGNSA. V was clipped by 5 bases and J by 0 bases; unmatched bases: 8. This CDR3 region has 16 residues. The CDR3 loop reads CASSRSGVGSTDTQYF. In nucleotides, the CDR3 is TGTGCCAGCAGCAGAAGCGGGGTGGGGAGCACAGATACGCAGTATTTT.

This clonotype appeared a few times. The junction does not match germline at one end; this may be a read error. This chain links TRBV7-8 with TRBJ2-5, with D perhaps matching TRBD2 (5 bases). The germline V gene has CDR1 SGHVS and CDR2 FQNEAQ. The CDR3 covers 13 residues. The CDR3 DNA sequence: TGTGCCAGCAGCTTAGCGGACTCTAGTACCCAGCACTTC. This translates into CASSLADSSTQHF.

Regarding this clonotype: The junction departs from the called germline gene at one end, perhaps through a read error. The chain uses TRBV7-9 and TRBJ2-7; the match to TRBD2 covers 10 bases. CDR3 size: 16 residues. Germline assignment: CDR1 SEHNR and CDR2 FQNEAQ (reference sequence). Here the CDR3 DNA reads TGCGCCAGCAGCCAAGGCGCGGCTAGCGGGAGATCCGAGCAGTACTTC. Its translation is CASSQGAASGRSEQYF.

Ten or more counts support this clonotype. V usage is TRBV18 and J usage is TRBJ2-7; D ambiguous. CDR3 length equals 13 residues. Germline V lookup: CDR1 KGHSH, CDR2 LQKENI. V dropped 1 base and J dropped 5 bases, with 9 bases sitting between them. CDR3 region: CASSPLSGHEQYF. For the CDR3, the DNA is TGTGCCAGCTCACCACTCAGTGGGCACGAGCAGTACTTC. The variable domain in full, with the rest retrieved from reference TRBV18 and TRBJ2-7, is NAGVMQNPRHLVRRRGQEARLRCSPMKGHSHVYWYRQLPEEGLKFMVYLQKENIIDESGMPKERFSAEFPKEGPSILRIQQVVRGDSAAYFCASSPLSGHEQYFGPGTRLTVT.

This clonotype turned up a few times. This chain links TRBV19 with TRBJ1-1; the match to TRBD1 covers 7 bases. Germline lookup yields CDR1 LNHDA and CDR2 SQIVND (reference sequence). With V trimmed by 6 bases and J by 3 bases, 7 bases remained unmatched. This CDR3 contains 14 residues. The CDR3, as DNA: TGTGCCAGTAGAGGACAGGACAGATACACTGAAGCTTTCTTT. Amino acids: CASRGQDRYTEAFF.

The V call is TRBV19, the J call TRBJ2-1, with 12 bases identical to TRBD2. The CDR3 runs to 15 residues. Germline CDR1 reads LNHDA; CDR2 reads SQIVND (reference sequence). Trimming at V came to 1 base and at J to 6 bases, leaving 1 base not matched to a gene. CDR3 DNA sequence: TGTGCCAGTAGTATAGGGGGACTAGCGGGCAATGAGCAGTTCTTC. Protein: CASSIGGLAGNEQFF.

This clonotype was seen a handful of times. The chain carries TRBV6-5 and TRBJ1-3; the D is unclear. The V end lost 2 bases, the J end lost 0 bases, and 14 bases lay between the germline ends. There are 17 residues in the CDR3. The germline V gene encodes CDR1 MNHEY and CDR2 SVGAGI. As DNA, the CDR3 is TGTGCCAGCAGTTACGTATTAGTCGGAGGCTCTGGAAACACCATATATTTT. As protein: CASSYVLVGGSGNTIYF.

V gene TRBV12-3 or TRBV12-4 combines with J gene TRBJ2-7, with 8 bases aligning to TRBD1. The CDR3 loop spans 16 amino acids. Trimming removed 6 bases from V and 2 bases from J; junction bases left unmatched: 12. CDR3 protein: CASSPNRGVQAYEQYF. In nucleotides, the CDR3 is TGTGCCAGCAGCCCCAACAGGGGGGTCCAAGCCTACGAGCAGTACTTC.

There are many counts of this clonotype. The rearrangement uses TRBV20-1 and TRBJ2-3, with D hard to call. Germline V gene sequence: CDR1 DFQATT, CDR2 SNEGSKA (reference sequence). Trimming removed 3 bases at V and 3 bases at J, with 13 bases between. The CDR3 runs to 14 residues. In nucleotides, the CDR3 is TGCAGTGCTAGGTTGAGTCTTCCGACAGATACGCAGTATTTT. Protein sequence: CSARLSLPTDTQYF.

There are a few counts of this clonotype. The V call is TRBV4-1, the J call TRBJ2-7, with TRBD2 identical over 11 bases. Germline V gene sequence: CDR1 MGHRA, CDR2 YSYEKL. CDR3 size: 18 residues. J was trimmed by 4 bases and V by 2 bases; bases with no gene match: 13. CDR3 DNA: TGCGCCAGCAGCCAAACCCGATTGACTAGCGGGACGACTTACGAGCAGTACTTC. It codes for CASSQTRLTSGTTYEQYF.

This clonotype has more than one count but fewer than ten. The rearrangement joins TRBV12-3 or TRBV12-4 to TRBJ2-1; 8 positions match TRBD2. The V and J ends lost 5 bases and 8 bases, in that order; junction bases with no gene match: 5. The CDR3 length is 13 residues. The CDR3 sequence: CASSLSGNDEQFF. The CDR3 DNA follows: TGTGCCAGCAGTCTTAGCGGGAATGATGAGCAGTTCTTC.

This clonotype appeared a few times. Only one base separates this from a far larger clonotype, so it likely reflects a read error. The J gene is TRBJ1-2, the V gene TRBV3-1, with D perhaps TRBD1 (5 bases). This CDR3 comprises 12 residues. CDR1 and CDR2 from the germline V gene are LGHDT and YNNKEL (reference sequence). Trimming took off 3 bases at V and 4 bases at J, with 6 bases between the two ends. The CDR3 sequence: CASSHDSYGYTF. CDR3 coding DNA: TGTGCCAGCAGCCATGACAGCTATGGCTACACCTTC.

This clonotype was seen more than once but under ten times. J is TRBJ2-1 and V is TRBV9, with D maybe TRBD2 (5 bases). The CDR3 runs to 12 residues. The germline V gene encodes CDR1 SGDLS and CDR2 YYNGEE. The V gene lost 0 bases and the J gene lost 9 bases, with 7 bases spanning the gap. The CDR3 sequence: CASSVASSEQFF. The DNA for the CDR3 is TGTGCCAGCAGCGTAGCTAGCTCTGAGCAGTTCTTC.

The CDR3 sequence: CASSYGDSEQYF. CDR3 in DNA: TGTGCCAGCAGTTACGGGGATAGCGAGCAGTACTTC. The chain has TRBV6-5 and TRBJ2-7; D is uncertain. Germline assignment: CDR1 MNHEY and CDR2 SVGAGI. Trimming took 2 bases from V and 6 from J, leaving 8 bases between them. CDR3 length: 12 residues.